The sequence of this TCR beta chain was determined in a study of shared clonotypes between healthy human individuals. Study observations and caveats: Larger estimated richness was generally seen in naive subsets than in memory subsets. Sequencing depth was expected to influence donor clonotype sharing.

Donors, healthy HIV-negative adults, lacked recent acute infections or vaccinations. The authors divided CD4+ cells into CD45RA+ naive and CD45RA-negative memory subsets. The repertoire was sequenced with immunoSEQ multiplex PCR; TCRdb's copy has only in-frame clones and lacks some. Here the sample spans 2,500,000 or so clones, roughly 90% being singletons. Of note for this clone: As yet, its antigen is unknown.

Losses at the gene ends were 0 bases for V and 7 bases for J; bases not matched to a gene: 7. The CDR3 extends over 15 amino acids. The germline V gene encodes CDR1 SGHRS and CDR2 YFSETQ. The TCR sequence derives from a man between 18 and 35 years old in good health. Some clones in this sample may be carry-over from other donors' samples. Sequenced sample: naive CD4+ T cells from PBMCs. Documented subset: CD45RA+ positively selected. The rearrangement joins TRBV5-1 to TRBJ2-7; 10 bases line up with TRBD2. This chain's CDR3 is CASSLVTSGMSEQYF. The CDR3 DNA reads TGCGCCAGCAGCTTGGTAACTAGCGGGATGAGTGAGCAGTACTTC.